This T cell receptor (beta chain) emerged from a study of blood T cell repertoires in COVID-19. The CDR3 is 14 amino acids. Trimming stripped 6 bases from V and 2 bases from J, with 13 bases between. Germline V gives CDR1 MDHEN, CDR2 SYDVKM. Data came from immunoSEQ multiplex PCR; TCRdb stores just in-frame clones and leaves some out. The sample holds 250,000 to 350,000 clones; 90% are singletons and the top ten take roughly 4.3%. The sequence came from a woman between 18 and 29 years old with acute COVID-19. The chain has TRBV28 and TRBJ1-2, with a weak D call TRBD1 (5 bases). Sequencing used PBMCs or T cells enriched from blood (not recorded which). CDR3 sequence: CASRRTPTNYGYTF. CDR3 nucleotides: TGTGCCAGCAGAAGGACACCAACGAACTATGGCTACACCTTC.